Listed below are T cell receptor beta chains from one sample, sequenced in a study of T cell repertoires in cytomegalovirus infection. One entry per CDR3 protein results from TCRdb running MiXCR on the reads. The table includes hundreds of thousands of distinct CDR3 sequences, roughly a third detected once. The antigens for these receptors are not known. The specimen comprised cultured PBMCs, sampled from culture after CMV antigen stimulation. The receptor source for this set is a human donor in good health (CMV status not recorded). Some clones in this sample may be carry-over from other donors' samples. Each CDR3 is given with its conserved first and last residue. Each record gives: V gene, clone size, D gene, J gene, CDR3 protein, CDR3 DNA. D genes are given only for firm matches. Only some rows state a clone size, as once, few, many or a class for expanded clones.

v_gene: TRBV6-5; abundance: .; d_gene: .; j_gene: TRBJ2-7; CDR3aa: CASSYEGHEQYF; CDR3nt: TGTGCCAGCAGTTACGAAGGTCACGAGCAGTACTTC
v_gene: TRBV4-3; abundance: few; d_gene: .; j_gene: TRBJ1-1; CDR3aa: CASSQDFGGDTEAFF; CDR3nt: TGCGCCAGCAGCCAAGATTTTGGCGGGGACACTGAAGCTTTCTTT
v_gene: TRBV7-2; abundance: .; d_gene: TRBD1; j_gene: TRBJ1-3; CDR3aa: CASSAGTGVGNTIYF; CDR3nt: TGTGCCAGCAGCGCCGGGACAGGGGTTGGAAACACCATATATTTT
v_gene: TRBV19; abundance: few; d_gene: .; j_gene: TRBJ1-1; CDR3aa: CASTMGMNTEAFF; CDR3nt: TGTGCCAGTACTATGGGAATGAACACTGAAGCTTTCTTT
v_gene: TRBV20-1; abundance: .; d_gene: TRBD2; j_gene: TRBJ2-1; CDR3aa: CSARDLNSGSRSYNEQFF; CDR3nt: TGCAGTGCTAGAGACTTGAATAGCGGGAGTAGGTCCTACAATGAGCAGTTCTTC
v_gene: TRBV4-3; abundance: .; d_gene: TRBD2; j_gene: TRBJ2-7; CDR3aa: CASSGRLAGLYEQYF; CDR3nt: TGCGCCAGCAGCGGAAGACTAGCGGGCCTCTACGAGCAGTACTTC
v_gene: TRBV28; abundance: .; d_gene: .; j_gene: TRBJ2-1; CDR3aa: CASSLSGLVPIF; CDR3nt: TGTGCCAGCAGTTTATCTGGGTTGGTCCCTATCTTC
v_gene: TRBV7-8; abundance: few; d_gene: .; j_gene: TRBJ2-5; CDR3aa: CASSLTHSGTQYF; CDR3nt: TGTGCCAGCAGCTTGACTCACAGTGGGACCCAGTACTTC
v_gene: TRBV2; abundance: .; d_gene: TRBD1; j_gene: TRBJ1-1; CDR3aa: CASSGGTGWGTEAFF; CDR3nt: TGTGCCAGCAGTGGAGGGACAGGATGGGGAACTGAAGCTTTCTTT
v_gene: TRBV4-3; abundance: few; d_gene: .; j_gene: TRBJ2-1; CDR3aa: CASSQTPTNEQFF; CDR3nt: TGCGCCAGCAGCCAAACCCCCACCAATGAGCAGTTCTTC
v_gene: TRBV7-2; abundance: few; d_gene: .; j_gene: TRBJ2-1; CDR3aa: CASSLVDSSYNEQFF; CDR3nt: TGTGCCAGCAGCTTAGTTGACAGCTCCTACAATGAGCAGTTCTTC
v_gene: TRBV11-3; abundance: .; d_gene: TRBD2; j_gene: TRBJ2-6; CDR3aa: CASSLDGNSGKSGANVLTF; CDR3nt: TGTGCCAGCAGCTTAGATGGGAATAGCGGGAAATCTGGGGCCAACGTCCTGACTTTC
v_gene: TRBV7-6; abundance: few; d_gene: .; j_gene: TRBJ1-2; CDR3aa: CASSSSLTGVYGYTF; CDR3nt: TGTGCCAGCAGCTCCTCTTTGACAGGAGTGTATGGCTACACCTTC
v_gene: TRBV15; abundance: few; d_gene: TRBD2; j_gene: TRBJ2-1; CDR3aa: CATSGHGTSGRYNEQFF; CDR3nt: TGTGCCACCAGCGGCCACGGGACTAGCGGTCGGTACAATGAGCAGTTCTTC
v_gene: TRBV7-2; abundance: few; d_gene: .; j_gene: TRBJ1-2; CDR3aa: CASSSTGSSNYGYTF; CDR3nt: TGTGCCAGCAGCTCAACAGGGTCCTCCAACTATGGCTACACCTTC
v_gene: TRBV12-3/TRBV12-4; abundance: few; d_gene: .; j_gene: TRBJ1-1; CDR3aa: CASSFKGSWTTEAFF; CDR3nt: TGTGCCAGCAGTTTTAAGGGATCTTGGACCACTGAAGCTTTCTTT
v_gene: TRBV19; abundance: .; d_gene: TRBD2; j_gene: TRBJ2-3; CDR3aa: CASSLWTSSRPDTQYF; CDR3nt: TGTGCCAGTAGTCTGTGGACTAGCAGTAGGCCAGATACGCAGTATTTT
v_gene: TRBV28; abundance: .; d_gene: TRBD1; j_gene: TRBJ1-5; CDR3aa: CASSPKRQGGQPQHF; CDR3nt: TGTGCCAGCAGTCCCAAAAGACAGGGAGGCCAGCCCCAGCATTTT
v_gene: TRBV27; abundance: .; d_gene: TRBD1; j_gene: TRBJ1-2; CDR3aa: CASSWGQPNYGYTF; CDR3nt: TGTGCCAGCAGTTGGGGACAGCCTAACTATGGCTACACCTTC
v_gene: TRBV4-3; abundance: .; d_gene: .; j_gene: TRBJ2-5; CDR3aa: CASSQDRGAYQYF; CDR3nt: TGCGCCAGCAGCCAAGACCGGGGGGCCTACCAGTACTTC
v_gene: TRBV5-4; abundance: .; d_gene: .; j_gene: TRBJ2-5; CDR3aa: CASSSPGRASQETQYF; CDR3nt: TGTGCCAGCAGCTCCCCCGGCAGGGCCTCCCAAGAGACCCAGTACTTC
v_gene: TRBV7-3; abundance: many; d_gene: TRBD2; j_gene: TRBJ2-1; CDR3aa: CASSLTGASGSLFNEQFF; CDR3nt: TGTGCCAGCAGCTTAACGGGGGCCAGCGGGAGCCTTTTTAATGAGCAGTTCTTC
v_gene: TRBV29-1; abundance: .; d_gene: TRBD1; j_gene: TRBJ2-6; CDR3aa: CSVSGQGFPGANVLTF; CDR3nt: TGCAGCGTCTCGGGACAGGGGTTCCCTGGGGCCAACGTCCTGACTTTC
v_gene: TRBV19; abundance: .; d_gene: TRBD2; j_gene: TRBJ2-5; CDR3aa: CASRPLAGVGETQYF; CDR3nt: TGTGCCAGTAGACCACTAGCGGGAGTAGGGGAGACCCAGTACTTC
v_gene: TRBV7-9; abundance: few; d_gene: .; j_gene: TRBJ1-4; CDR3aa: CASSLKPKEGEKLFF; CDR3nt: TGTGCCAGCAGCTTAAAGCCAAAGGAGGGTGAAAAACTGTTTTTT
v_gene: TRBV7-9; abundance: .; d_gene: TRBD2; j_gene: TRBJ2-1; CDR3aa: CASSLEGLRGRLEQFF; CDR3nt: TGTGCCAGCAGCTTAGAAGGGTTGCGCGGGAGATTAGAGCAGTTCTTC
v_gene: TRBV11-2; abundance: few; d_gene: .; j_gene: TRBJ2-1; CDR3aa: CASSLGAGTNNEQFF; CDR3nt: TGTGCCAGCAGCTTAGGGGCCGGGACAAACAATGAGCAGTTCTTC
v_gene: TRBV19; abundance: few; d_gene: TRBD1; j_gene: TRBJ2-2; CDR3aa: CASPDRVTGELFF; CDR3nt: TGTGCCAGCCCGGACAGGGTCACCGGGGAGCTGTTTTTT
v_gene: TRBV5-5; abundance: .; d_gene: .; j_gene: TRBJ2-7; CDR3aa: CASSLWSQFDEQYF; CDR3nt: TGTGCCAGCAGCTTGTGGTCACAGTTCGACGAGCAGTACTTC
v_gene: TRBV27; abundance: .; d_gene: .; j_gene: TRBJ2-3; CDR3aa: CASSFTREDVTDTQYF; CDR3nt: TGTGCCAGCAGTTTTACCAGGGAGGACGTTACAGATACGCAGTATTTT
v_gene: TRBV6-5; abundance: .; d_gene: .; j_gene: TRBJ2-7; CDR3aa: CASSPSQPGKYEQYF; CDR3nt: TGTGCCAGCAGTCCCTCCCAGCCGGGAAAGTACGAGCAGTACTTC
v_gene: TRBV27; abundance: .; d_gene: TRBD2; j_gene: TRBJ2-2; CDR3aa: CASSLRILAGNTGELFF; CDR3nt: TGTGCCAGCAGTTTAAGAATACTAGCGGGTAACACCGGGGAGCTGTTTTTT
v_gene: TRBV14; abundance: few; d_gene: .; j_gene: TRBJ1-2; CDR3aa: CASSQGTNYGYTF; CDR3nt: TGTGCCAGCAGCCAGGGGACCAACTATGGCTACACCTTC
v_gene: TRBV7-9; abundance: few; d_gene: .; j_gene: TRBJ2-1; CDR3aa: CASSLPERLAATNEQFF; CDR3nt: TGTGCCAGCAGCTTACCTGAACGTTTAGCGGCAACTAATGAGCAGTTCTTC
v_gene: TRBV2; abundance: few; d_gene: .; j_gene: TRBJ2-1; CDR3aa: CASSASGTPNEQFF; CDR3nt: TGTGCCAGCAGTGCCTCCGGGACTCCCAATGAGCAGTTCTTC
v_gene: TRBV7-2; abundance: many; d_gene: .; j_gene: TRBJ1-4; CDR3aa: CASRLNSWINEKLFF; CDR3nt: TGTGCCAGCAGGCTTAACAGCTGGATTAATGAAAAACTGTTTTTT
v_gene: TRBV7-6; abundance: .; d_gene: .; j_gene: TRBJ2-7; CDR3aa: CASSNGAWDEQYF; CDR3nt: TGTGCCAGCAGCAATGGGGCTTGGGACGAGCAGTACTTC
v_gene: TRBV11-3; abundance: .; d_gene: TRBD1; j_gene: TRBJ2-5; CDR3aa: CASSPGTGGNQETQYF; CDR3nt: TGTGCCAGCAGTCCCGGGACAGGGGGCAACCAAGAGACCCAGTACTTC
v_gene: TRBV11-3; abundance: few; d_gene: .; j_gene: TRBJ2-3; CDR3aa: CASRTREIDTQYF; CDR3nt: TGTGCCAGCAGGACTCGGGAGATAGATACGCAGTATTTT